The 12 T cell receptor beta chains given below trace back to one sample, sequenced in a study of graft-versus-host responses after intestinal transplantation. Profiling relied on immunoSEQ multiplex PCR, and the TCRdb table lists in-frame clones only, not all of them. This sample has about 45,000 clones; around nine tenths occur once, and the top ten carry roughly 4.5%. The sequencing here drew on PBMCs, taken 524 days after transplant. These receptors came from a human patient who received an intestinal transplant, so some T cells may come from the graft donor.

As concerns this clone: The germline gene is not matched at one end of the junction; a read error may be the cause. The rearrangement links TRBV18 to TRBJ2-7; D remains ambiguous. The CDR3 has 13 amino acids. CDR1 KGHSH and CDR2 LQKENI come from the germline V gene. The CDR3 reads CASSSPDSYGQYF. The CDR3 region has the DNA TGTGCCAGCTCATCACCGGATTCCTACGGGCAGTACTTC.

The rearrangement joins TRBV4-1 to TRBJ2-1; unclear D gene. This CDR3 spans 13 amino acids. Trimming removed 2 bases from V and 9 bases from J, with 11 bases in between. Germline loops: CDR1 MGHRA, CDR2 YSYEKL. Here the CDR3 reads CASSQPSVGEQFF. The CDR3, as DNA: TGCGCCAGCAGCCAACCGAGCGTAGGTGAGCAGTTCTTC.

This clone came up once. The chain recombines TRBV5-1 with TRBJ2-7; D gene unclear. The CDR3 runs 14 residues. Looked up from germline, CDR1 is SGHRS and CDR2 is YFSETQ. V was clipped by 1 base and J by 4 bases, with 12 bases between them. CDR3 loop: CASSLYKGRYEQYF. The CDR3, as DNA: TGCGCCAGCAGCTTGTATAAAGGAAGATACGAGCAGTACTTC.

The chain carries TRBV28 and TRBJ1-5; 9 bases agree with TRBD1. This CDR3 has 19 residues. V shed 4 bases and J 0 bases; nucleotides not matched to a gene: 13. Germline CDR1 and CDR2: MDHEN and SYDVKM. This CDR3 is CASSSFSGTGFYSNQPQHF. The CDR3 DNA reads TGTGCCAGCAGTTCCTTCTCCGGGACAGGGTTCTATAGCAATCAGCCCCAGCATTTT.

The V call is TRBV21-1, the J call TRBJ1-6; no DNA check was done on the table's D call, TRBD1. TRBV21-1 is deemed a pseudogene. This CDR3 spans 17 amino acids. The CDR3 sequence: CASSKDDRGDYNSPLHF. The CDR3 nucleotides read TGTGCCAGCAGCAAAGACGACAGGGGTGACTATAATTCACCCCTCCACTTT.

CDR3 amino acids: CASSWGNNYGYTF. The CDR3 coding sequence is TGTGCCAGCAGTTGGGGAAATAACTATGGCTACACCTTC. The J gene is TRBJ1-2, the V gene TRBV27, with D unclear. CDR1 and CDR2 from the germline V gene are MNHEY and SMNVEV (reference sequence). Trimming shortened V by 4 bases and J by 1 base, and 7 bases separated the two germline ends. The CDR3 contains 13 residues.

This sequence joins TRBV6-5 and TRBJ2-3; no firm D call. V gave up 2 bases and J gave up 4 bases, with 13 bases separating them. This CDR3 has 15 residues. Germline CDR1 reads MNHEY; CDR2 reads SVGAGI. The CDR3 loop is CASSYGSGGADTQYF. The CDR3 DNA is TGTGCCAGCAGTTACGGGTCCGGTGGGGCAGATACGCAGTATTTT.

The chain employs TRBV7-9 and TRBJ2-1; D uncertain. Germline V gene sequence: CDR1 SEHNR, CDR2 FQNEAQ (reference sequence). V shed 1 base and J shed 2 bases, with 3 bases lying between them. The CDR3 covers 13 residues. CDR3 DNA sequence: TGTGCCAGCAGCTTAGGTCCCTACAATGAGCAGTTCTTC. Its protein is CASSLGPYNEQFF.

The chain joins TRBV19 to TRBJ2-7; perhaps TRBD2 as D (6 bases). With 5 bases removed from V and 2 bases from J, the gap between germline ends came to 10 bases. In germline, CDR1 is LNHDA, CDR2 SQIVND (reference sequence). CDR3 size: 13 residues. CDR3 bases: TGTGCCAGTAGTCGGGACTCGGCCTACGAGCAGTACTTC. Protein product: CASSRDSAYEQYF.

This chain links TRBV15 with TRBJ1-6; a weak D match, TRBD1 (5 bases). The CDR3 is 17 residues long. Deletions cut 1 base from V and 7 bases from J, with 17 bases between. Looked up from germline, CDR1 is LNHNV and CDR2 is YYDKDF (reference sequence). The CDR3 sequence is CATSRGTEAGRNSPLHF. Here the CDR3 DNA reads TGTGCCACCAGCAGAGGGACGGAAGCAGGGAGGAATTCACCCCTCCACTTT. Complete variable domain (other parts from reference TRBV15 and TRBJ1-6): DAMVIQNPRYQVTQFGKPVTLSCSQTLNHNVMYWYQQKSSQAPKLLFHYYDKDFNNEADTPDNFQSRRPNTSFCFLDIRSPGLGDTAMYLCATSRGTEAGRNSPLHFGNGTRLTVT.

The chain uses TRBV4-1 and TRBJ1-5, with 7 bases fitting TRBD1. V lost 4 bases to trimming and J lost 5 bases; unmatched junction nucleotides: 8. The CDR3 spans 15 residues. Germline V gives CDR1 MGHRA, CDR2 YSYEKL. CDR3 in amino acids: CASSPRYRGDQPQHF. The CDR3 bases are TGCGCCAGCAGCCCGCGATACAGGGGCGATCAGCCCCAGCATTTT.

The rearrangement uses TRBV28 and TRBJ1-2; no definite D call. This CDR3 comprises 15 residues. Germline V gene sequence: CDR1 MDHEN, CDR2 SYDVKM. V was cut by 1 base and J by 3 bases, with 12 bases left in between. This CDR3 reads CASSLLRADHYGYTF. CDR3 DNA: TGTGCCAGCAGTTTATTGAGGGCAGATCACTATGGCTACACCTTC.